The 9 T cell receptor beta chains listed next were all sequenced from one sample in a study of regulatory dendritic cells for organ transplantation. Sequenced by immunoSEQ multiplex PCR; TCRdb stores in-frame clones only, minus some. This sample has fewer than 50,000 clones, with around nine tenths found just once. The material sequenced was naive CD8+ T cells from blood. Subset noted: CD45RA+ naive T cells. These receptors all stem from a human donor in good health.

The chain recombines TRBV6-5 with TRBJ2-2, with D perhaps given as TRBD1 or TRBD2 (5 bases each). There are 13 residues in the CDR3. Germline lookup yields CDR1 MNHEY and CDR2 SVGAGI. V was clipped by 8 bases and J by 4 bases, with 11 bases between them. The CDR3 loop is CASSWDGTGELFF. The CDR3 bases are TGTGCCAGCTCTTGGGACGGCACCGGGGAGCTGTTTTTT.

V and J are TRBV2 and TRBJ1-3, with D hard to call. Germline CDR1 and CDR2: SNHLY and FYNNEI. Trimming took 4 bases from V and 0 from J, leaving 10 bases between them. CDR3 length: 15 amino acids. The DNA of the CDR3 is TGTGCCAGCAGTGGTACAGAGAACTCTGGAAACACCATATATTTT. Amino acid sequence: CASSGTENSGNTIYF.

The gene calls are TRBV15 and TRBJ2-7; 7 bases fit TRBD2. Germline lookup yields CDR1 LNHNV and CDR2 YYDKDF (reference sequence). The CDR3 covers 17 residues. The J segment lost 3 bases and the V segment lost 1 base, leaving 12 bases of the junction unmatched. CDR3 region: CATSRGLKGLPHYEQYF. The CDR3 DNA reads TGTGCCACCAGCAGAGGATTAAAGGGACTACCTCACTACGAGCAGTACTTC.

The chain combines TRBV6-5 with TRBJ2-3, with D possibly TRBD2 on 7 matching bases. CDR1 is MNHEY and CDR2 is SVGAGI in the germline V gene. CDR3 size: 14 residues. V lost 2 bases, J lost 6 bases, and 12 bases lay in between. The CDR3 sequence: CASSYGGAHDTQYF. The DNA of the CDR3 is TGTGCCAGCAGTTACGGGGGGGCCCACGATACGCAGTATTTT.

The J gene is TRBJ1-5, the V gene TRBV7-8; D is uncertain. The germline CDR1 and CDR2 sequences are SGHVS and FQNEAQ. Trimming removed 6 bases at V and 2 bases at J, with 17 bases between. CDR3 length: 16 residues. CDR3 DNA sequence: TGTGCCAGCAGGCTAACGGGCCGGCAGGGCAATCAGCCCCAGCATTTT. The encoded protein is CASRLTGRQGNQPQHF. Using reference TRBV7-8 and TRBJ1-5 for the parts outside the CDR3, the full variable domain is GAGVSQSPRYKVAKRGQDVALRCDPISGHVSLFWYQQALGQGPEFLTYFQNEAQLDKSGLPSDRFFAERPEGSVSTLKIQRTQQEDSAVYLCASRLTGRQGNQPQHFGDGTRLSIL.

CDR3 in amino acids: CASSPGTWANTGELFF. The CDR3 DNA reads as TGTGCCAGCAGCCCCGGGACGTGGGCGAACACCGGGGAGCTGTTTTTT. The chain joins TRBV7-9 to TRBJ2-2; D may match TRBD1 or TRBD2 (5 bases each). This CDR3 has 16 amino acids. The V and J ends lost 5 bases and 0 bases respectively, with 13 bases between them. The germline V gene encodes CDR1 SEHNR and CDR2 FQNEAQ (reference sequence). Looking up the rest from reference TRBV7-9 and TRBJ2-2 gives the full variable domain: DTGVSQNPRHKITKRGQNVTFRCDPISEHNRLYWYRQTLGQGPEFLTYFQNEAQLEKSRLLSDRFSAERPKGSFSTLEIQRTEQGDSAMYLCASSPGTWANTGELFFGEGSRLTVL.

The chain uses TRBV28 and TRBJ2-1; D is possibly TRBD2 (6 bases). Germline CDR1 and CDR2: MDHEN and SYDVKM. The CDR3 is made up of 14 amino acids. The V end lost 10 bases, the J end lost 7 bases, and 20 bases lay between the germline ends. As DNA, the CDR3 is TGTGCCACCGCGACGCTTCTAGCGTCGAATGAGCAGTTCTTC. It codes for CATATLLASNEQFF.

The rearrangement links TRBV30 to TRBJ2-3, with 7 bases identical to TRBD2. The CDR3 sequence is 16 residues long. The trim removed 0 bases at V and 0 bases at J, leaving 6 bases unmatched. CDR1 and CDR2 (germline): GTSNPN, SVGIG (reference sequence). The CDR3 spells CAWSVGGGVSTDTQYF. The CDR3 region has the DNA TGTGCCTGGAGTGTAGGTGGGGGGGTCAGCACAGATACGCAGTATTTT.

CDR3 bases: TGCGCCAGCAGCCAAGATCCCGAGGCTCTAGTGTACGAGCAGTACTTC. Translated, it gives CASSQDPEALVYEQYF. This chain uses TRBV4-3 with TRBJ2-7; no clear D gene. The CDR3 runs to 16 residues. Trimming cost V 0 bases and J 4 bases, with 16 bases left between them. CDR1 LGHNA and CDR2 YSLEER come from the germline V gene.